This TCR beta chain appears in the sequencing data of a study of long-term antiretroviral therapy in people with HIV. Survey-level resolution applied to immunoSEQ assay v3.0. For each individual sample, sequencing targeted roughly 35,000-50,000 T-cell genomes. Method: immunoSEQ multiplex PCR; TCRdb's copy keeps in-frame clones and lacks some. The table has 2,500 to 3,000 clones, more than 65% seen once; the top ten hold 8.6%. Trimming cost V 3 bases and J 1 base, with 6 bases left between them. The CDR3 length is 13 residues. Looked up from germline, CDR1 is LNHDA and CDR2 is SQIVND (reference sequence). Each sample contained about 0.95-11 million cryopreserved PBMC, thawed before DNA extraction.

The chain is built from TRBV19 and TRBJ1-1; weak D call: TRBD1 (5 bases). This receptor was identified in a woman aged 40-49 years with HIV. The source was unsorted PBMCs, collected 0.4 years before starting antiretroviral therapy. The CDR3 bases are TGTGCCAGTAGTATCGGACAGAACACTGAAGCTTTCTTT. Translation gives CASSIGQNTEAFF.